Below, one TCR beta chain is given with its context. This entry belongs to a study of CD8+ T cells in alopecia areata. RNA was extracted and reverse transcribed into cDNA as the sequencing template. TCRdb's copy holds only in-frame clones and misses some; the assay was immunoSEQ multiplex PCR. The data hold about 190,000 clones, with roughly 70% observed a single time. Treatment defined: oral pan-JAK inhibitor, 5-10 mg twice daily. The sample consisted of CD4+ T cells sorted from blood, taken around week 50, from a patient treated with tofacitinib. This TCR derives from a human donor with alopecia areata.

The CDR3 nucleotides are TGCAGCGTGGCTAGCGGGGTAGGAGAGCAGTACTTC. It translates to CSVASGVGEQYF. This rearrangement joins TRBV29-1 to TRBJ2-7, with TRBD2 identical over 9 bases. Germline CDR1 SQVTM, CDR2 ANQGSEA. The CDR3 extends over 12 amino acids. V was clipped by 6 bases and J by 7 bases; unmatched bases: 7.